This T cell receptor (beta chain) was recorded in a study of human T cells and chemical hapten exposure. Background on the study: Small discrepancies in pooled library volume mainly accounted for the varying TCR yields per sample. Findings and limits, study-wide: After DPC sensitization, TCRs above 1 in 1000 frequency showed no change. Expanded TCR counts at PT1 went up together with patch test score, a positive correlation.

Sample time point: pre-sensitization, week 0. This sample's treatment: therapeutic diphenylcyclopropenone sensitization with weekly scalp DPC. This clonotype occurred a few times. What it binds is not known. Via MiXCR, TCRdb re-called the RACE reads, giving one row per CDR3 protein. The table has 45,000 to 65,000 distinct CDR3 sequences, more than 8% seen once. The V gene's germline CDR1 is SEHNR and CDR2 FQNEAQ (reference sequence). The CDR3 runs to 16 residues. The ends lost 3 bases at V and 10 bases at J; junction bases unmatched: 15. The chain employs TRBV7-9 and TRBJ2-3; TRBD2 matches 8 bases. This clonotype originated in a man in his forties with alopecia areata. Some clones in this sample may be carry-over from other donors' samples. The sample was whole blood, taken in connection with sensitization to the hapten diphenylcyclopropenone (DPC). CDR3: CASSLGSGVESRPQYF. The CDR3, as DNA: TGTGCCAGCAGCTTGGGTAGCGGGGTAGAGTCTCGGCCGCAGTATTTT.